Each of the 14 T cell receptor beta chains below was sequenced from the same sample in a study of OX40 agonist ivuxolimab in advanced cancers. Method: immunoSEQ multiplex PCR; TCRdb's copy keeps in-frame clones and lacks some. Of more than 70,000 clones listed, about 90% are singletons. The sequencing here drew on CD4+ or CD8+ T cells sorted from blood, taken in a trial of the OX40 agonist ivuxolimab. These receptors were obtained from an adult with an advanced solid tumor such as melanoma, head and neck, liver or kidney cancer.

This chain joins TRBV18 and TRBJ1-1, with D possibly being TRBD1 (6 bases). This CDR3 spans 15 amino acids. V was shortened by 0 bases and J by 1 base, with 9 bases between the two germline ends. CDR1 and CDR2 from the germline V gene are KGHSH and LQKENI. The CDR3 DNA reads as TGTGCCAGCTCACCACCGGCCAGGGGGAACACTGAAGCTTTCTTT. Translating it yields CASSPPARGNTEAFF.

The gene calls are TRBV28 and TRBJ2-7; TRBD2 matches 16 bases. In germline, CDR1 is MDHEN, CDR2 SYDVKM. Germline trimming cut 4 bases from V and 7 bases from J; bases unmatched to any gene: 7. The CDR3 has 16 residues. The CDR3 loop reads CASSSYGTSGRGEQYF. DNA for the CDR3: TGTGCCAGCAGTTCCTACGGGACTAGCGGGAGGGGTGAGCAGTACTTC.

The chain couples TRBV7-2 to TRBJ2-5; the D gene is possibly TRBD2 (6 bases). The CDR3 length is 15 residues. Germline CDR1 is SGHTA and CDR2 is FQGNSA. The V gene lost 5 bases and the J gene lost 2 bases, with 15 bases spanning the gap. CDR3 sequence reads: CASSPRGGVQETQYF. In DNA form, the CDR3 reads TGTGCCAGCAGCCCGCGGGGCGGGGTACAAGAGACCCAGTACTTC.

This chain uses TRBV6-5 with TRBJ1-1, with a weak D call TRBD1 (5 bases). Germline V gene lookup returns CDR1 MNHEY and CDR2 SVGAGI. CDR3 size: 14 residues. V gave up 0 bases and J gave up 6 bases, with 11 bases separating them. The CDR3 sequence: CASSYSEVGAEAFF. The CDR3 DNA is TGTGCCAGCAGTTACTCTGAAGTGGGGGCTGAAGCTTTCTTT.

CDR3 protein: CASSSGLARTYEQYF. DNA for the CDR3: TGTGCCAGCAGCTCGGGACTAGCGCGAACCTACGAGCAGTACTTC. The V gene is TRBV7-2, the J gene TRBJ2-7, with 10 bases lining up with TRBD2. Per the germline V gene, CDR1 is SGHTA and CDR2 is FQGNSA. The CDR3 contains 15 residues. V lost 4 bases, J lost 2 bases, and 5 bases stayed unmatched.

This chain uses TRBV5-1 with TRBJ2-2, with D perhaps being TRBD1 or TRBD2 (6 bases each). V lost 4 bases to trimming and J lost 7 bases, with 20 bases between them. CDR1 and CDR2 (germline): SGHRS, YFSETQ. CDR3 length: 16 amino acids. CDR3 sequence reads: CASSPAGHPPDGELFF. CDR3 DNA sequence: TGCGCCAGCAGCCCGGCGGGACACCCCCCTGACGGGGAGCTGTTTTTT.

The chain combines TRBV4-3 with TRBJ2-5; D is unclear. V lost 1 base, J lost 4 bases, and 10 bases lay in between. Germline CDR1 and CDR2: LGHNA and YSLEER. The CDR3 loop spans 14 amino acids. The CDR3 DNA follows: TGCGCCAGCAGCCAAGCGACGACACCAGAGACCCAGTACTTC. It encodes CASSQATTPETQYF.

The rearrangement uses TRBV5-6 and TRBJ2-3; unclear D gene. Germline V lookup: CDR1 SGHDT, CDR2 YYEEEE. This CDR3 has 12 amino acids. Trimming shortened V by 2 bases and J by 6 bases, and 7 bases separated the two germline ends. The DNA of the CDR3 is TGTGCCAGCAGCTTAGGGCGGGATACGCAGTATTTT. Translating it yields CASSLGRDTQYF.

The rearrangement joins TRBV27 to TRBJ1-2; 8 nucleotides match TRBD1. The CDR3 length is 12 residues. The trim removed 8 bases at V and 4 bases at J, leaving 3 bases unmatched. The V gene's germline CDR1 is MNHEY and CDR2 SMNVEV (reference sequence). The CDR3 protein is CASGGTGYGYTF. The CDR3 DNA follows: TGTGCCAGCGGTGGGACAGGCTATGGCTACACCTTC.

The gene calls are TRBV19 and TRBJ1-2; D gene uncertain. The germline V and J ends were trimmed by 5 bases and 5 bases, with 6 bases remaining between them. The CDR3 has 11 amino acids. In germline, CDR1 is LNHDA, CDR2 SQIVND (reference sequence). The CDR3 sequence is CASSFTYGYTF. In DNA, the CDR3 is TGTGCCAGTAGTTTCACGTATGGCTACACCTTC.

The chain recombines TRBV6-1 with TRBJ1-6, with D unclear. This CDR3 has 11 amino acids. Germline CDR1 MNHNS, CDR2 SASEGT. Trimming left V 11 bases short and J 7 bases short, with 9 bases between. The CDR3 DNA is TGTGCCTCCTGGGGAAATTCACCCCTCCACTTT. It encodes CASWGNSPLHF.

The genes are TRBV7-9 and TRBJ2-7, with TRBD2 identical over 10 bases. After removal of 4 bases from V and 5 bases from J, the junction contained 11 bases not matched to a gene. The CDR3 consists of 16 residues. Germline V lookup: CDR1 SEHNR, CDR2 FQNEAQ (reference sequence). CDR3 loop: CASSWGVSGRINEQYF. CDR3 nucleotide sequence: TGTGCCAGCAGCTGGGGGGTTAGCGGGAGGATTAACGAGCAGTACTTC.

The V gene is TRBV18, the J gene TRBJ1-3; D is unresolved. CDR1 and CDR2 (germline): KGHSH, LQKENI. This CDR3 spans 15 amino acids. V lost 0 bases and J 5 bases, leaving 11 bases between the germline ends. The CDR3 DNA reads as TGTGCCAGCTCACCACCGGAGACAAAAAGAAACACCATATATTTT. Amino acid sequence: CASSPPETKRNTIYF.

The chain uses TRBV18 and TRBJ2-5, with 7 bases matching TRBD2. Unmatched junction bases numbered 12, after V lost 6 bases and J lost 5 bases. The CDR3 spans 15 residues. Germline values: CDR1 KGHSH, CDR2 LQKENI. CDR3 nucleotides: TGTGCCAGCTCCCAAGGACGCTTGGGGGGGGAGACCCAGTACTTC. The encoded protein is CASSQGRLGGETQYF.